This T cell receptor beta chain was retrieved from a study of cytomegalovirus exposure and HLA in healthy donors. Study background: Per a later analysis, the 666 first-cohort and 120 or so validation repertoires shared one platform. Study results and caveats: The tendency of first-cohort TCR clusters to co-occur in the 120 validation repertoires was identified by a subsequent analysis.

Assay: immunoSEQ multiplex PCR; the TCRdb copy retains only in-frame clones and omits some. The sample shows almost 200,000 clones, 80% to 85% of them seen only once. In regard to this clone: The antigen remains undetermined.

V lost 4 bases and J 11 bases, leaving 13 bases between the germline ends. The CDR3 loop spans 12 amino acids. Per the germline V gene, CDR1 is SGHRS and CDR2 is YFSETQ. The chain joins TRBV5-1 to TRBJ2-1, with D tentatively TRBD1 (6 bases). The sequenced material came from PBMCs. The origin of this receptor is a woman aged 30 to 39 in good health and CMV-seronegative. CDR3 DNA: TGCGCCAGCAGCACCCAGGGGACCCAGCAGTTCTTC. Protein: CASSTQGTQQFF.